This T cell receptor beta chain came from a study of glioma-infiltrating T cells after dendritic cell vaccination. This clone was counted a few times. Up to about 2 ug genomic DNA was used for TCRB CDR3 amplification. Primers: 60 V beta forward and 13 J beta reverse. The data were produced by immunoSEQ multiplex PCR, yet TCRdb's version contains in-frame clones alone and is incomplete. This table has tens of thousands of clones, 85% appearing once. As for time point: after dendritic cell vaccination, including at tumor progression/relapse. This CDR3 is built from 15 residues. Deletions cut 8 bases from V and 2 bases from J, with 19 bases between. Germline CDR1 reads SGHRS; CDR2 reads YFSETQ.

The chain combines TRBV5-1 with TRBJ2-5, with D tentatively TRBD2 (7 bases). This clonotype was sampled from a human donor with glioblastoma. Sequenced here: blood, sampled after dendritic cell vaccination. The CDR3 nucleotides are TGCGCCAGTATGACCGGAGGGGGGGGGCAAGAGACCCAGTACTTC. Its protein is CASMTGGGGQETQYF.